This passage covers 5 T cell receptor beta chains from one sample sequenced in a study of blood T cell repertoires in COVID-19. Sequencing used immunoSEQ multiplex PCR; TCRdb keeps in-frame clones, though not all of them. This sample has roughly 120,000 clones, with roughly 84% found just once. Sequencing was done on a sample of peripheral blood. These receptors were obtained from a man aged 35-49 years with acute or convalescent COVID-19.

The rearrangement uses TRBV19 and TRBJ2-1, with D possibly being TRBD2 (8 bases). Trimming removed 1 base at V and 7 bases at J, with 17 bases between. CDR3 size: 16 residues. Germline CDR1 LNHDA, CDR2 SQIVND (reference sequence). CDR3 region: CASSIAQGRGGNEQFF. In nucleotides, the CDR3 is TGTGCCAGTAGTATAGCACAGGGGCGCGGGGGGAATGAGCAGTTCTTC.

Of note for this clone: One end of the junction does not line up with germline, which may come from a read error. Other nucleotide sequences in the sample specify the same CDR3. The CDR3 DNA reads as TGTGCCAGTAGTAGGGGACAGGGCAGTACCTACGAACAGTACTTC. Translation gives CASSRGQGSTYEQYF. The chain employs TRBV19 and TRBJ2-7; 9 bases match TRBD1. The CDR3 is 15 amino acids. Germline V CDR1 and CDR2: LNHDA, SQIVND (reference sequence).

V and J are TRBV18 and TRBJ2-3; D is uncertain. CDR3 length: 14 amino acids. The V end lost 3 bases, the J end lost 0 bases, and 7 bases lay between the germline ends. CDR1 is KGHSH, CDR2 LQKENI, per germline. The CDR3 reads CASSPGQSTDTQYF. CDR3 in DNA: TGTGCCAGCTCACCTGGGCAGAGCACAGATACGCAGTATTTT.

The CDR3 sequence: CASSHGTGGRNEQFF. CDR3 nucleotide sequence: TGTGCCAGCAGCCACGGGACAGGGGGCCGGAATGAGCAGTTCTTC. The chain couples TRBV7-9 to TRBJ2-1; 12 positions match TRBD1. Germline V gives CDR1 SEHNR, CDR2 FQNEAQ (reference sequence). The V segment lost 5 bases and the J segment 7 bases; nucleotides outside the gene matches: 6. The CDR3 contains 15 residues.

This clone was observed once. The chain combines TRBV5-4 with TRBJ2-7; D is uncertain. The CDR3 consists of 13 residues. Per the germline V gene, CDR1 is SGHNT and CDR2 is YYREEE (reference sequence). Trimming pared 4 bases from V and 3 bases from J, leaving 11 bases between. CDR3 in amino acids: CASSTESIYEQYF. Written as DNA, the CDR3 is TGTGCCAGCAGCACGGAGTCAATCTACGAGCAGTACTTC. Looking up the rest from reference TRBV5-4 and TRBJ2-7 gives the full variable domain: ETGVTQSPTHLIKTRGQQVTLRCSSQSGHNTVSWYQQALGQGPQFIFQYYREEENGRGNFPPRFSGLQFPNYSSELNVNALELDDSALYLCASSTESIYEQYFGPGTRLTVT.